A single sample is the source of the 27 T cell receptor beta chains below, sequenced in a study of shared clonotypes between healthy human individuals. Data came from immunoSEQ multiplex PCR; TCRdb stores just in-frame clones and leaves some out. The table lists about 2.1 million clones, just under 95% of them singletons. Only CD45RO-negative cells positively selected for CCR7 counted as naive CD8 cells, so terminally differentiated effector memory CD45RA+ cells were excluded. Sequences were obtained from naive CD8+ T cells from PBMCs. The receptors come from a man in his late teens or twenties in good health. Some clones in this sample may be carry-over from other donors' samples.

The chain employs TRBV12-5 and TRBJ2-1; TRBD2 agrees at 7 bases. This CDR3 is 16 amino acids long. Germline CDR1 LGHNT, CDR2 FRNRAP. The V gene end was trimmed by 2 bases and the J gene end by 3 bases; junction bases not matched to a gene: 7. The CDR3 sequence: CASGLIASGDYNEQFF. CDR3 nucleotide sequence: TGTGCTAGTGGTTTGATAGCTAGCGGAGACTACAATGAGCAGTTCTTC.

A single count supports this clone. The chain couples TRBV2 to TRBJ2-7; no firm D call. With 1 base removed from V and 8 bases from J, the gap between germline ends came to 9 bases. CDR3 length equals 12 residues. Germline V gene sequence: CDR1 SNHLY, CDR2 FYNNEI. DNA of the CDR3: TGTGCCAGCAGTGAAGTGATCACTCAGCAGTACTTC. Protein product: CASSEVITQQYF.

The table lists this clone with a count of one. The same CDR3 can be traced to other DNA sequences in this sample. DNA of the CDR3: TGTGCCAGCAGCTTAGCGGGGGGCAACACCGGGGAGCTGTTTTTT. Its translation: CASSLAGGNTGELFF. The chain links TRBV7-9 to TRBJ2-2; TRBD1 or TRBD2 may be the D gene (6 bases each). CDR3 length: 15 residues. Germline V lookup: CDR1 SEHNR, CDR2 FQNEAQ (reference sequence). V lost 0 bases, J lost 2 bases, and 7 bases lay in between.

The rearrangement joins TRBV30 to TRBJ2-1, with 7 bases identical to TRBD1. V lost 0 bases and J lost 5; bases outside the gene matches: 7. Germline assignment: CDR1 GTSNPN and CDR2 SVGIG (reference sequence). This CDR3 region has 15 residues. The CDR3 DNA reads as TGTGCCTGGAGTGTACTGGGACAGAAAAACAATGAGCAGTTCTTC. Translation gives CAWSVLGQKNNEQFF.

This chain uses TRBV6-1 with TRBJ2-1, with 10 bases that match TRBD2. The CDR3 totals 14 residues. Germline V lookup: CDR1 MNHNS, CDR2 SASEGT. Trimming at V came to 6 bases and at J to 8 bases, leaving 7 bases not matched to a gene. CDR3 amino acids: CASRPSGSQDEQFF. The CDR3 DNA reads TGTGCCAGCAGGCCTAGCGGGAGCCAAGATGAGCAGTTCTTC.

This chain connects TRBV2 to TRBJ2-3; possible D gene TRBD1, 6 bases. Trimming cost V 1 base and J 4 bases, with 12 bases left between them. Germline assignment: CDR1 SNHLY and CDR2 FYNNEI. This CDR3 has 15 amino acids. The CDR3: CASSEVGRGPDTQYF. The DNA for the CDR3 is TGTGCCAGCAGTGAAGTCGGCAGGGGACCAGATACGCAGTATTTT.

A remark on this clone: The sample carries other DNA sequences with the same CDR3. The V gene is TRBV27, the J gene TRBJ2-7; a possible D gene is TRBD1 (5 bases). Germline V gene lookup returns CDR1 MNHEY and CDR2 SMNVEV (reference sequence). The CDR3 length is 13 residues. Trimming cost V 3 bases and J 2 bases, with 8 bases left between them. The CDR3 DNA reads TGTGCCAGCAGTTTGGGGCCAGCCTACGAGCAGTACTTC. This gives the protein CASSLGPAYEQYF.

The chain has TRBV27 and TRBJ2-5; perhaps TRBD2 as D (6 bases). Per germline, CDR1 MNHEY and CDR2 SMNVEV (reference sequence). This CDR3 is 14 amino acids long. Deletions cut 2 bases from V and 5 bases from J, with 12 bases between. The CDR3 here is CASSLAGWGETQYF. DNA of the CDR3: TGTGCCAGCAGTTTAGCGGGATGGGGGGAGACCCAGTACTTC.

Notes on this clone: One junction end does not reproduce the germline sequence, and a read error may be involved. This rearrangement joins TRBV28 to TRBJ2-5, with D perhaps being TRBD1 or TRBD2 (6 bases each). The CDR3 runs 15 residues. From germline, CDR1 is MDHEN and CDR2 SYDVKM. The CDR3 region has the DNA TGTGCTAGCAAACGGGGGCAGGGCTTGGCAGAGACCCAGTACTTC. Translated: CASKRGQGLAETQYF.

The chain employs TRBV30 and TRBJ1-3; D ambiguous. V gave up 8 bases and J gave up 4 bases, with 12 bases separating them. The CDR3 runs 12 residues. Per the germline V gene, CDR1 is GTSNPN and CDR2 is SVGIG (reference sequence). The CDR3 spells CAGPIQGNTIYF. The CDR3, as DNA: TGTGCCGGACCCATACAGGGAAACACCATATATTTT.

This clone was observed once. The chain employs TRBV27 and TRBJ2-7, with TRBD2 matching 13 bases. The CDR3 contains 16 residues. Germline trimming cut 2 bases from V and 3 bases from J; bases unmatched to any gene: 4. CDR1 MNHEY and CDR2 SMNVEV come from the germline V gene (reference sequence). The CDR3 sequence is CASSLGLAGVGYEQYF. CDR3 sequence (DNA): TGTGCCAGCAGTTTAGGACTAGCGGGAGTCGGCTACGAGCAGTACTTC.

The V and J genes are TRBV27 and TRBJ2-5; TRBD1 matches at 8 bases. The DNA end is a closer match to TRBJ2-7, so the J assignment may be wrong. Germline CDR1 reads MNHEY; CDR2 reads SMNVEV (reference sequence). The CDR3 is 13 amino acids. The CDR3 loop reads CASSWDRRYEQYF. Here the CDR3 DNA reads TGTGCCAGCAGTTGGGACAGGCGCTACGAGCAGTACTTC.

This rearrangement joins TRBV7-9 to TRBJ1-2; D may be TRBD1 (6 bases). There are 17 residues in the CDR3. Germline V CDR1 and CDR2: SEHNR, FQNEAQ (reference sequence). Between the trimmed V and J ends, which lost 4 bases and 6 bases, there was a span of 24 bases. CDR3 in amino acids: CASSSPLLPVQGNGYTF. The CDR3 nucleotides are TGTGCCAGCAGCTCCCCGCTCTTACCCGTGCAGGGGAATGGCTACACCTTC.

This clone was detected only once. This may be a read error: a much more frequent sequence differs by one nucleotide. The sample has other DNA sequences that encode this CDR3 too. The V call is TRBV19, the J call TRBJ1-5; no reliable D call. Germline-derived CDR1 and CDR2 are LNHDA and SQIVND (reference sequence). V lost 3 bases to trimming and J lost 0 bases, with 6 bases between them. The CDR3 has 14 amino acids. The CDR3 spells CASSIRYSNQPQHF. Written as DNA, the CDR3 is TGTGCCAGTAGTATCCGGTATAGCAATCAGCCCCAGCATTTT. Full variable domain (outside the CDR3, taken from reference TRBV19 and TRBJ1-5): DGGITQSPKYLFRKEGQNVTLSCEQNLNHDAMYWYRQDPGQGLRLIYYSQIVNDFQKGDIAEGYSVSREKKESFPLTVTSAQKNPTAFYLCASSIRYSNQPQHFGDGTRLSIL.

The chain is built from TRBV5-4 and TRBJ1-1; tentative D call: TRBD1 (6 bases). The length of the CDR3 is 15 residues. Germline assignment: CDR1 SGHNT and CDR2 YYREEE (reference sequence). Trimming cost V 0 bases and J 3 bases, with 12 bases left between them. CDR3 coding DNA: TGTGCCAGCAGCTTGGCAGGGGCGGTGGACACTGAAGCTTTCTTT. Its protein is CASSLAGAVDTEAFF. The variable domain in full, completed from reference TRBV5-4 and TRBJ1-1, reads ETGVTQSPTHLIKTRGQQVTLRCSSQSGHNTVSWYQQALGQGPQFIFQYYREEENGRGNFPPRFSGLQFPNYSSELNVNALELDDSALYLCASSLAGAVDTEAFFGQGTRLTVV.

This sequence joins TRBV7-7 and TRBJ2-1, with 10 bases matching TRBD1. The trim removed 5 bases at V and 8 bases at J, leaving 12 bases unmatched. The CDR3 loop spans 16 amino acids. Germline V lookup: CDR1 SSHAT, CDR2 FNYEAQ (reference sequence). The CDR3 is CASSPSLRQGADEQFF. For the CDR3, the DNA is TGTGCCAGCAGCCCCAGCTTGAGACAGGGGGCCGATGAGCAGTTCTTC.

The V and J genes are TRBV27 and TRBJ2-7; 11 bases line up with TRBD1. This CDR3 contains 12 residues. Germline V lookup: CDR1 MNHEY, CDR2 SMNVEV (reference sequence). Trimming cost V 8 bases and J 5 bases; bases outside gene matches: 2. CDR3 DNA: TGTGCCAGCCGGGACAGGGGGGACGAGCAGTACTTC. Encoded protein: CASRDRGDEQYF.

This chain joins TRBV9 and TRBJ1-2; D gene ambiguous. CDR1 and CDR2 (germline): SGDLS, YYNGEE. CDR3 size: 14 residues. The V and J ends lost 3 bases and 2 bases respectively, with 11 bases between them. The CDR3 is CASSATDGNYGYTF. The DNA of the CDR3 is TGTGCCAGCAGCGCGACGGACGGAAACTATGGCTACACCTTC.

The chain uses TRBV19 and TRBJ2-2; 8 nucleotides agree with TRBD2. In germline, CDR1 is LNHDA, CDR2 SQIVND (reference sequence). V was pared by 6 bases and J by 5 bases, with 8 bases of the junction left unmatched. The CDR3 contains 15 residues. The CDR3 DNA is TGTGCCAGTAGATATGGGGTAGCGGGGACCGGGGAGCTGTTTTTT. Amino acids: CASRYGVAGTGELFF.

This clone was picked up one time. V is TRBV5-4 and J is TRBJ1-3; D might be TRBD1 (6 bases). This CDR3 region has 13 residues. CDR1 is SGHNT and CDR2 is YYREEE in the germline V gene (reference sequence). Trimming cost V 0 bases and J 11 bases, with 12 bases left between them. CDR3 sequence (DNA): TGTGCCAGCAGCTTGGCCGAGGGGGGTCCCATATATTTT. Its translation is CASSLAEGGPIYF.

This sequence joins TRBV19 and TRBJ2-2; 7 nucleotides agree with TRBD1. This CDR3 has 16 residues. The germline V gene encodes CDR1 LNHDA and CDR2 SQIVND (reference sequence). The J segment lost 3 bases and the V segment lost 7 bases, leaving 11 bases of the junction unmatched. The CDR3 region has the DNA TGTGCCAGTAAAAGACAGGGAATAGTACACACCGGGGAGCTGTTTTTT. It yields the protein CASKRQGIVHTGELFF.

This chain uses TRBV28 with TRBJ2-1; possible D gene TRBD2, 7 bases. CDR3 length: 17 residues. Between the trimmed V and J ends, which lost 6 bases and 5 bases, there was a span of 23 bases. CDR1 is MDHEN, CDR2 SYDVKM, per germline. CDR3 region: CASSTPRDNRGDNEQFF. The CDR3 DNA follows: TGTGCCAGCAGCACACCCCGGGACAACCGGGGGGACAATGAGCAGTTCTTC.

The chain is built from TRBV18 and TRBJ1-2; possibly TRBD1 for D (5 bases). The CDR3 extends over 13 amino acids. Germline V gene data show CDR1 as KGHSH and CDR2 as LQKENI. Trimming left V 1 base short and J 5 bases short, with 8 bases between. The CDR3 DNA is TGTGCCAGCTCACCACTGGGGCATTATGGCTACACCTTC. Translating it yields CASSPLGHYGYTF.

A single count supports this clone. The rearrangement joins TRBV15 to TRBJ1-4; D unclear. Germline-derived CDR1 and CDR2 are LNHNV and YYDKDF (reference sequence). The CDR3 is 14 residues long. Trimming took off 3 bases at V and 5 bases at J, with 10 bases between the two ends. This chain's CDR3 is CATSSLGGNEKLFF. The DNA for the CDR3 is TGTGCCACCAGCAGCCTTGGAGGCAATGAAAAACTGTTTTTT. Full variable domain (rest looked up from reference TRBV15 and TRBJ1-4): DAMVIQNPRYQVTQFGKPVTLSCSQTLNHNVMYWYQQKSSQAPKLLFHYYDKDFNNEADTPDNFQSRRPNTSFCFLDIRSPGLGDTAMYLCATSSLGGNEKLFFGSGTQLSVL.

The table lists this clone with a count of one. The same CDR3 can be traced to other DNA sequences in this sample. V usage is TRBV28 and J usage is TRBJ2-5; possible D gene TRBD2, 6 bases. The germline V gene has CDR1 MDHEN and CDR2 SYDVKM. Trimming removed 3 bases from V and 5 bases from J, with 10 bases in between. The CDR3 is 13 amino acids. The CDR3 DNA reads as TGTGCCAGCAGTTTTAGTGGGGGGGAGACCCAGTACTTC. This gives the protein CASSFSGGETQYF.

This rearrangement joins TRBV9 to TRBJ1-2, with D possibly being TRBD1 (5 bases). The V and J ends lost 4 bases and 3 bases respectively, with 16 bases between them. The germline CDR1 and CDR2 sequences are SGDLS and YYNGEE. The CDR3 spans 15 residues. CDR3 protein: CASSTPTDRDYGYTF. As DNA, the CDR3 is TGTGCCAGCAGCACCCCTACAGACAGAGACTATGGCTACACCTTC.

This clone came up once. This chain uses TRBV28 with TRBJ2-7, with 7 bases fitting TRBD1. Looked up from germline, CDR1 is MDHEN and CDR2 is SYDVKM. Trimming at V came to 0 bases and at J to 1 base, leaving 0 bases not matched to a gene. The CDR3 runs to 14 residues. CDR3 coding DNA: TGTGCCAGCAGTTTATGGACAGGGTCCTACGAGCAGTACTTC. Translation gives CASSLWTGSYEQYF.